Listed here are 14 T cell receptor beta chains from one sample, sequenced in a study of human T cells and chemical hapten exposure. The sample's time point: pre-sensitization, week 0. The treatment denotes: therapeutic diphenylcyclopropenone sensitization with weekly scalp DPC. In TCRdb, the RACE reads were re-called with MiXCR into one record per CDR3 protein. The sample records fewer than 300,000 distinct CDR3 sequences, 8.6% being singletons. The sequencing here drew on whole blood, taken in connection with sensitization to the hapten diphenylcyclopropenone (DPC). All receptors derive from a middle-aged woman with alopecia areata. Some clones in this sample may be carry-over from other donors' samples.

The rearrangement uses TRBV20-1 and TRBJ1-5, with D perhaps TRBD1 (6 bases). Between the trimmed V and J ends, which lost 5 bases and 4 bases, there was a span of 9 bases. This CDR3 has 12 residues. The germline CDR1 and CDR2 sequences are DFQATT and SNEGSKA (reference sequence). CDR3 nucleotides: TGCAGTGCTCGGACAGCAAATCAGCCCCAGCATTTT. As protein: CSARTANQPQHF.

A few counts support this clonotype. The genes are TRBV6-5 and TRBJ2-1; 7 bases agree with TRBD2. The germline V gene encodes CDR1 MNHEY and CDR2 SVGAGI. The CDR3 loop spans 17 amino acids. V gave up 7 bases and J gave up 7 bases; unmatched junction bases: 19. CDR3 coding DNA: TGTGCCAGCACCCCTCGTTATCTCGGGGGGACGGGGAATGAGCAGTTCTTC. This sequence encodes CASTPRYLGGTGNEQFF.

V gene TRBV28 combines with J gene TRBJ2-2, with 8 bases matching TRBD1. This CDR3 region has 16 residues. Trimming took 1 base from V and 7 from J; bases not matched to a gene: 8. Germline V gene data show CDR1 as MDHEN and CDR2 as SYDVKM. The CDR3: CASSLYAGGWGGELFF. The CDR3 region has the DNA TGTGCCAGCAGTTTATATGCAGGGGGCTGGGGCGGGGAGCTGTTTTTT.

The sample holds a few counts of this clonotype. The chain employs TRBV7-2 and TRBJ1-6; D is perhaps TRBD1 (6 bases). The CDR3 sequence is 17 residues long. Per the germline V gene, CDR1 is SGHTA and CDR2 is FQGNSA. The ends were cut back, 1 base at V and 4 bases at J, with 14 bases in the middle. The CDR3 protein is CASSLGEGGGYNSPLHF. CDR3 nucleotides: TGTGCCAGCAGCTTAGGGGAGGGAGGGGGATATAATTCACCCCTCCACTTT.

Only a few counts were recorded for this clonotype. V usage is TRBV7-2 and J usage is TRBJ1-5; D is perhaps TRBD1 (5 bases). V shed 5 bases and J shed 9 bases, with 14 bases lying between them. The length of the CDR3 is 13 residues. CDR1 is SGHTA, CDR2 FQGNSA, per germline. The CDR3 nucleotides are TGTGCCAGCAGCGCAGGGCCCTTGGGGCCCCAGCATTTT. Its protein product is CASSAGPLGPQHF.

The chain joins TRBV29-1 to TRBJ2-3; D might be TRBD2 (6 bases). The CDR3 contains 13 residues. Germline V gives CDR1 SQVTM, CDR2 ANQGSEA. Deletions cut 5 bases from V and 0 bases from J, with 9 bases between. This chain's CDR3 is CSVREFSTDTQYF. For the CDR3, the DNA is TGCAGCGTTCGGGAGTTCAGCACAGATACGCAGTATTTT.

Only a few counts were recorded for this clonotype. V is TRBV7-2 and J is TRBJ2-3; no clear D. The V gene's germline CDR1 is SGHTA and CDR2 FQGNSA. The CDR3 has 13 residues. Trimming left V 2 bases short and J 6 bases short, with 9 bases between. In DNA, the CDR3 is TGTGCCAGCAGCTTAATTTACGGGGATACGCAGTATTTT. Translation: CASSLIYGDTQYF.

This clonotype came up a few times. The gene calls are TRBV7-9 and TRBJ2-3; D is unresolved. Germline CDR1 SEHNR, CDR2 FQNEAQ (reference sequence). The CDR3 length is 17 residues. The germline V and J ends were trimmed by 1 base and 1 base, with 15 bases remaining between them. CDR3 region: CASSLDQRASGTDTQYF. The CDR3, as DNA: TGTGCCAGCAGCTTAGACCAGAGAGCTTCGGGCACAGATACGCAGTATTTT.

This clonotype showed up just a few times. This chain connects TRBV6-5 to TRBJ2-7; the match to TRBD2 covers 12 bases. The trim removed 4 bases at V and 6 bases at J, leaving 4 bases unmatched. CDR3 length equals 14 residues. Germline V gives CDR1 MNHEY, CDR2 SVGAGI. The CDR3 loop is CASSWTSGTSEQYF. The CDR3 DNA reads as TGTGCCAGCAGTTGGACTAGCGGGACTTCCGAGCAGTACTTC.

The chain is built from TRBV5-1 and TRBJ2-1; D possibly corresponds to TRBD1 (5 bases). V was pared by 5 bases and J by 2 bases, with 11 bases between. CDR3 length equals 14 residues. Germline V CDR1 and CDR2: SGHRS, YFSETQ. CDR3 DNA: TGCGCCAGCAGTGCAGGGATAACCTACAATGAGCAGTTCTTC. Translated: CASSAGITYNEQFF. The full variable domain, its missing parts supplied by reference TRBV5-1 and TRBJ2-1, is KAGVTQTPRYLIKTRGQQVTLSCSPISGHRSVSWYQQTPGQGLQFLFEYFSETQRNKGNFPGRFSGRQFSNSRSEMNVSTLELGDSALYLCASSAGITYNEQFFGPGTRLTVL.

The CDR3 nucleotides are TGTGCCAGCAGCCGTAGGGATCAGCCCCAGCATTTT. Translation gives CASSRRDQPQHF. The chain uses TRBV6-6 and TRBJ1-5; no definite D call. V was cut by 6 bases and J by 5 bases, with 8 bases left in between. Germline lookup yields CDR1 MNHNY and CDR2 SVGAGI (reference sequence). The CDR3 consists of 12 residues.

The J gene is TRBJ2-4, the V gene TRBV29-1; D may be TRBD2 (6 bases). This CDR3 is 17 amino acids long. With 4 bases removed from V and 0 bases from J, the gap between germline ends came to 19 bases. CDR1 SQVTM and CDR2 ANQGSEA come from the germline V gene. The CDR3 nucleotides are TGCAGCGTTGCCGACCAATCTAGCGCCCTAGCCAAAAACATTCAGTACTTC. This translates into CSVADQSSALAKNIQYF.

This clonotype was recorded a few times. The J gene is TRBJ2-1, the V gene TRBV7-8; 12 bases line up with TRBD1. V dropped 5 bases and J dropped 9; count of bases not matched to a gene: 5. CDR1 is SGHVS and CDR2 is FQNEAQ in the germline V gene. This CDR3 has 14 amino acids. The CDR3 DNA reads TGTGCCAGCAGCCGGGACAGGGGGCCTAGTGAGCAGTTCTTC. It specifies CASSRDRGPSEQFF.

Many counts were recorded for this clonotype. This chain links TRBV10-3 with TRBJ1-5, with 7 positions matching TRBD1. V gave up 2 bases and J gave up 7 bases; unmatched junction bases: 8. The CDR3 runs 15 residues. Germline V gene lookup returns CDR1 ENHRY and CDR2 SYGVKD. This CDR3 reads CAISEGLSGGQPQHF. In DNA, the CDR3 is TGTGCCATCAGTGAGGGGTTGTCAGGGGGGCAGCCCCAGCATTTT.